This T cell receptor (beta chain) was documented in a study of neoadjuvant anti-PD-1 for oral cavity cancer (dated by TCRdb to 2020 to 2023). With respect to the entire study: Patients mostly received three to four biweekly doses of nivolumab at 3 mg/kg before curative-intent surgical resection. For patients who did not progress, a fourth nivolumab dose was given around day 43, followed by definitive surgical resection on days 50-56. There were 12 to 13 patients in the parent correlative cohort, and the response rate was over 25%. Under RECIST 1.1, patients with complete response, partial response or stable disease were classed as responders, and patients with progression were classed as non-responders.

With regard to this clone: It has no known antigen specificity. The record has no base qualities; no much larger clone is one base away.

Findings and caveats that apply to the study as a whole: Higher pretreatment blood Treg/Th17 ratios correlated with both higher pretreatment blood TCRbeta clonality and lower post-treatment tumor TCRbeta clonality. TCR analyses included only three patients per response group, and the authors called for larger cohorts for validation. After neoadjuvant nivolumab, non-responders showed significantly higher T cell clonality (Gini index) in PBMCs than responders did.

From the cysteine through the phenylalanine, the CDR3 covers 16 amino acids. Just the 48-base CDR3 DNA is kept, in frame starting at base 1. V drops 0 bases and J drops 4 bases, leaving 15 bases in between. From a lookup of the germline V gene, CDR1 and CDR2 are SGDLS and YYNGEE. For deep sequencing, each PBMC sample was run in six replicates, with libraries mostly built from 400 to 500 ng of input genomic DNA. The immunoSEQ hsTCRbeta kit was used to prepare TCRbeta libraries, following the manufacturer's instructions. The finished libraries were brought together in one pool at approximately 3.1 nM, which was then read using an Illumina NovaSeq 6000 S4 flow cell. Turning to the authors' computational methods: The immunoSEQ Analyzer handled quality control and preprocessing of the raw data. The analysis was limited to productive rearrangements, and each clonotype was defined by a unique CDR3 amino acid sequence. Using the R package tcR, the researchers computed the Gini-Simpson index as their estimate of repertoire clonality. Student's t test was used to compare Gini indices, while Pearson correlation assessed associations with tumor size change. TCRdb retrieved this table from immuneACCESS and kept in-frame rearrangements only. Not all clones are present; in checked studies, unresolved V genes account for under half, and no reason is known for the remainder. V and J calls and clone size are copied from that table; D and trimming were computed from the DNA. Here the sample has more than 15,000 clones; about two thirds occur a single time. The ten biggest clones cover around 2.5% of the sample.

The time point label, as the study defines it: before neoadjuvant nivolumab. The patients had newly diagnosed stage II-IVA oral cavity squamous cell carcinoma and had not received any prior systemic or radiation treatment. Everyone in the cohort had locally advanced, HPV-negative oral cavity squamous cell carcinoma. No culture maintenance or expansion was done, as the peripheral blood mononuclear cells went straight to analysis. Samples were obtained from a longitudinal correlative study of a single-arm phase II trial of neoadjuvant nivolumab in oral cavity squamous cell carcinoma. Subject-matched pre- and post-treatment PBMCs and tumors from three responders and three non-responders were subjected to genomic DNA-based TCRbeta sequencing. Peripheral blood mononuclear cells were drawn once before nivolumab treatment and a second time after treatment, when surgery took place. The Maxwell RSC DNA from Cells kit was used to extract genomic DNA from PBMCs.

The sample was PBMCs, taken before nivolumab (anti-PD-1) treatment. The chain is made from TRBV9 and TRBJ2-3, with TRBD2 tentatively as D gene (6 bases match). The clonotype was recovered from a person aged 40-85 years with oral cavity squamous cell carcinoma. The CDR3 amino acid sequence is: CASSVGRGWGSDTQYF. The DNA sequence reads TGTGCCAGCAGCGTAGGGAGGGGCTGGGGGTCAGATACGCAGTATTTT.